A single sample is the source of the 32 T cell receptor beta chains below, sequenced in a study of shared clonotypes between healthy human individuals. Only CD45RO-negative cells positively selected for CCR7 counted as naive CD8 cells, so terminally differentiated effector memory CD45RA+ cells were excluded. Sequencing used immunoSEQ multiplex PCR; TCRdb keeps in-frame clones, though not all of them. Of about 1.9 million clones in the sample, around 95% were seen once. Sequencing was carried out using naive CD8+ T cells from PBMCs. The receptors come from a man between 18 and 35 years old in good health. Some clones in this sample may be carry-over from other donors' samples.

The rearrangement joins TRBV2 to TRBJ1-5; D is undetermined. There are 14 residues in the CDR3. Trimming took off 4 bases at V and 0 bases at J, with 7 bases between the two ends. In germline, CDR1 is SNHLY, CDR2 FYNNEI. For the CDR3, the DNA is TGTGCCAGCAGTGCTAGGGATAGCAATCAGCCCCAGCATTTT. Amino acids: CASSARDSNQPQHF. The variable domain in full, completed from reference TRBV2 and TRBJ1-5, reads EPEVTQTPSHQVTQMGQEVILRCVPISNHLYFYWYRQILGQKVEFLVSFYNNEISEKSEIFDDQFSVERPDGSNFTLKIRSTKLEDSAMYFCASSARDSNQPQHFGDGTRLSIL.

The chain recombines TRBV4-1 with TRBJ1-1, with TRBD1 matching over 8 bases. Germline V CDR1 and CDR2: MGHRA, YSYEKL. Unmatched junction bases numbered 10, after V lost 6 bases and J lost 7 bases. CDR3 length equals 14 residues. In DNA form, the CDR3 reads TGCGCCAGCAGACCCGGGACAGGAGGTTATGAAGCTTTCTTT. This codes for CASRPGTGGYEAFF.

This rearrangement joins TRBV2 to TRBJ2-1; D not resolved. This CDR3 comprises 15 residues. Trimming removed 8 bases from V and 0 bases from J, with 14 bases in between. Germline CDR1 reads SNHLY; CDR2 reads FYNNEI. CDR3 in DNA: TGTGCCAGCGACAAGCCCGCAGGCTCCTACAATGAGCAGTTCTTC. Residues: CASDKPAGSYNEQFF.

This chain links TRBV28 with TRBJ1-1; D unresolved. Germline loops: CDR1 MDHEN, CDR2 SYDVKM. The CDR3 has 12 amino acids. This chain's CDR3 is CAIIGVNTEAFF. CDR3 nucleotide sequence: TGTGCAATCATCGGGGTGAACACTGAAGCTTTCTTT.

With regard to this clone: This CDR3 is also generated by other DNA sequences in the sample. V usage is TRBV5-1 and J usage is TRBJ2-1; 11 nucleotides match TRBD2. Germline V gene data show CDR1 as SGHRS and CDR2 as YFSETQ. Trimming removed 4 bases from V and 6 bases from J; junction bases left unmatched: 6. There are 15 residues in the CDR3. This chain's CDR3 is CASSLGLAGANEQFF. CDR3 sequence (DNA): TGCGCCAGCAGCCTTGGACTAGCGGGTGCCAATGAGCAGTTCTTC.

As for this clone: A junction end diverges from the germline sequence, so it may reflect a read error. The chain is built from TRBV6-9 and TRBJ1-3; D gene unclear. The CDR3 loop spans 15 amino acids. Germline lookup yields CDR1 MNHGY and CDR2 SVAAGI. The CDR3 loop reads CASSYSSIHGHTIYF. The CDR3, as DNA: TGTGCCAGCAGTTATTCGAGCATCCATGGACACACCATATATTTT.

The gene calls are TRBV5-5 and TRBJ1-2; 7 bases match TRBD1. CDR1 is SGHKS and CDR2 is YYEKEE in the germline V gene (reference sequence). The trim removed 4 bases at V and 8 bases at J, leaving 5 bases unmatched. The CDR3 totals 12 residues. The CDR3 loop is CASSEQGTGYTF. CDR3 nucleotides: TGTGCCAGCAGCGAACAGGGGACGGGCTACACCTTC.

This clone was seen only once. The chain links TRBV19 to TRBJ2-2; 8 bases match TRBD2. V lost 10 bases to trimming and J lost 4 bases; unmatched junction nucleotides: 14. The CDR3 runs to 16 residues. Looked up from germline, CDR1 is LNHDA and CDR2 is SQIVND (reference sequence). CDR3 protein: CATSGGTIVGTGELFF. CDR3 DNA sequence: TGTGCCACCTCGGGAGGGACCATAGTCGGCACCGGGGAGCTGTTTTTT.

This rearrangement joins TRBV7-2 to TRBJ2-7; 12 nucleotides match TRBD1. J was trimmed by 6 bases and V by 1 base; bases with no gene match: 4. In germline, CDR1 is SGHTA, CDR2 FQGNSA. This CDR3 has 15 amino acids. The CDR3 region is CASSLDGTGGSEQYF. CDR3 nucleotide sequence: TGTGCCAGCAGCTTAGATGGGACAGGGGGCTCCGAGCAGTACTTC.

This rearrangement joins TRBV19 to TRBJ2-3; D unclear. The CDR3 length is 15 residues. V was trimmed by 1 base and J by 0 bases, leaving 8 bases between them. Germline CDR1 and CDR2: LNHDA and SQIVND (reference sequence). CDR3 coding DNA: TGTGCCAGTAGTATAGGGCGGTTTAGCACAGATACGCAGTATTTT. Its protein is CASSIGRFSTDTQYF.

This rearrangement joins TRBV14 to TRBJ1-4; D ambiguous. Trimming pared 4 bases from V and 7 bases from J, leaving 16 bases between. This CDR3 region has 15 residues. Germline V gene data show CDR1 as SGHDN and CDR2 as FVKESK. The DNA for the CDR3 is TGTGCCAGCAGCCCTTACAGAGGGAGGAGTGAAAAACTGTTTTTT. Its protein product is CASSPYRGRSEKLFF.

As regards this clone: Other nucleotide sequences from this sample produce the same CDR3. This chain joins TRBV28 and TRBJ2-7, with D unclear. This CDR3 spans 11 amino acids. Looked up from germline, CDR1 is MDHEN and CDR2 is SYDVKM. V lost 5 bases, J lost 7 bases, and 9 bases lay in between. This CDR3 is CASSPLGEQYF. CDR3 DNA sequence: TGTGCCAGCAGTCCCCTGGGAGAGCAGTACTTC.

CDR3 region: CASSEKGRLNYGYTF. The CDR3 nucleotides read TGCGCCAGCAGTGAGAAGGGACGGCTGAACTATGGCTACACCTTC. The V and J genes are TRBV10-2 and TRBJ1-2, with a weak D call TRBD1 (5 bases). Deletions cut 2 bases from V and 2 bases from J, with 12 bases between. Germline values: CDR1 WSHSY, CDR2 SAAADI. There are 15 residues in the CDR3.

V and J are TRBV30 and TRBJ1-1, with TRBD1 as a possible D gene (5 bases). Germline CDR1 GTSNPN, CDR2 SVGIG (reference sequence). V was pared by 4 bases and J by 4 bases, with 16 bases between. The CDR3 runs 14 residues. CDR3 DNA: TGTGCCTGGACCACCTTCCAGGGTTTCACTGAAGCTTTCTTT. This translates into CAWTTFQGFTEAFF.

The CDR3 reads CASSFAPLAMNEQFF. The CDR3 region has the DNA TGTGCCAGCAGTTTCGCCCCACTAGCGATGAATGAGCAGTTCTTC. The chain employs TRBV27 and TRBJ2-1; 7 positions agree with TRBD2. V was clipped by 3 bases and J by 7 bases; unmatched bases: 9. Germline-derived CDR1 and CDR2 are MNHEY and SMNVEV (reference sequence). The CDR3 has 15 residues.

The chain couples TRBV5-1 to TRBJ2-7; D not resolved. V was cut by 2 bases and J by 0 bases, with 12 bases left in between. The germline gives CDR1 SGHRS, CDR2 YFSETQ. The CDR3 contains 15 residues. The CDR3 region is CASSLTVLSSYEQYF. The CDR3 region has the DNA TGCGCCAGCAGCTTAACGGTGCTAAGCTCCTACGAGCAGTACTTC.

The J gene is TRBJ2-7, the V gene TRBV28; D unclear. The germline V gene has CDR1 MDHEN and CDR2 SYDVKM. V was clipped by 7 bases and J by 4 bases, with 14 bases between them. The CDR3 contains 13 residues. As DNA, the CDR3 is TGTGCCAGCACCCTTAGGTTGGCTTACGAGCAGTACTTC. Translated, it gives CASTLRLAYEQYF. The complete variable domain, with remaining parts taken from reference TRBV28 and TRBJ2-7, reads DVKVTQSSRYLVKRTGEKVFLECVQDMDHENMFWYRQDPGLGLRLIYFSYDVKMKEKGDIPEGYSVSREKKERFSLILESASTNQTSMYLCASTLRLAYEQYFGPGTRLTVT.

This clone has a single count. The chain employs TRBV27 and TRBJ2-5; 7 nucleotides align to TRBD1. J gave up 7 bases and V 3 bases, and 11 bases lay outside the gene matches. Per germline, CDR1 MNHEY and CDR2 SMNVEV (reference sequence). The CDR3 runs 15 residues. CDR3 sequence reads: CASSFGAGGEGTQYF. The CDR3 coding sequence is TGTGCCAGCAGTTTTGGGGCAGGGGGTGAAGGGACCCAGTACTTC.

The chain couples TRBV9 to TRBJ1-1, with a possible D match to TRBD1 (5 bases). Germline CDR1 reads SGDLS; CDR2 reads YYNGEE. CDR3 length: 14 amino acids. With 0 bases removed from V and 6 bases from J, the gap between germline ends came to 12 bases. The CDR3 region has the DNA TGTGCCAGCAGCGTAGACGGGGGGATAGCTGAAGCTTTCTTT. This encodes CASSVDGGIAEAFF.

This chain links TRBV28 with TRBJ2-1; no clear D gene. Trimming pared 3 bases from V and 4 bases from J, leaving 10 bases between. CDR1 MDHEN and CDR2 SYDVKM come from the germline V gene. This CDR3 is 14 amino acids long. CDR3 amino acids: CASSFGFGYNEQFF. The CDR3 nucleotides are TGTGCCAGCAGTTTCGGTTTTGGATACAATGAGCAGTTCTTC.

The chain carries TRBV7-9 and TRBJ2-1; D uncertain. This CDR3 comprises 15 residues. Trimming removed 1 base at V and 0 bases at J, with 7 bases between. The V gene's germline CDR1 is SEHNR and CDR2 FQNEAQ (reference sequence). The CDR3 loop reads CASSLGTFSYNEQFF. The CDR3 DNA reads TGTGCCAGCAGCTTAGGGACCTTCTCCTACAATGAGCAGTTCTTC. Variable domain in full (rest from reference TRBV7-9 and TRBJ2-1): DTGVSQNPRHKITKRGQNVTFRCDPISEHNRLYWYRQTLGQGPEFLTYFQNEAQLEKSRLLSDRFSAERPKGSFSTLEIQRTEQGDSAMYLCASSLGTFSYNEQFFGPGTRLTVL.

The gene calls are TRBV7-2 and TRBJ2-3, with 11 bases aligning to TRBD2. V lost 5 bases, J lost 7 bases, and 11 bases stayed unmatched. Germline CDR1 SGHTA, CDR2 FQGNSA. There are 16 residues in the CDR3. The CDR3 region is CASSGGLAALLNTQYF. The CDR3 region has the DNA TGTGCCAGCAGCGGGGGACTAGCGGCGTTGTTAAATACGCAGTATTTT.

The chain couples TRBV25-1 to TRBJ2-7; D not certain. The CDR3 runs 12 residues. The germline V and J ends were trimmed by 3 bases and 5 bases, with 8 bases remaining between them. Looked up from germline, CDR1 is MGHDK and CDR2 is SYGVNS. The CDR3 loop reads CASSEWSDEQYF. CDR3 sequence (DNA): TGTGCCAGCAGTGAGTGGAGTGACGAGCAGTACTTC.

This rearrangement joins TRBV5-4 to TRBJ2-7, with 7 bases identical to TRBD1. Germline V gene sequence: CDR1 SGHNT, CDR2 YYREEE (reference sequence). The J segment lost 3 bases and the V segment lost 1 base, leaving 7 bases of the junction unmatched. The CDR3 length is 15 residues. The CDR3 loop is CASSLPGTANYEQYF. CDR3 in DNA: TGTGCCAGCAGCTTGCCTGGGACAGCGAACTACGAGCAGTACTTC.

This clone was seen just once. This chain connects TRBV6-1 to TRBJ2-2; D gene ambiguous. V was clipped by 7 bases and J by 3 bases, with 18 bases between them. The CDR3 is made up of 16 amino acids. CDR1 MNHNS and CDR2 SASEGT come from the germline V gene. In nucleotides, the CDR3 is TGTGCCAGCAAAGAAGCCCGCTACACTTACACCGGGGAGCTGTTTTTT. Encoded protein: CASKEARYTYTGELFF.

This rearrangement joins TRBV18 to TRBJ2-1; 7 positions agree with TRBD1. V shed 3 bases and J 4 bases; nucleotides not matched to a gene: 9. Germline assignment: CDR1 KGHSH and CDR2 LQKENI. This CDR3 is built from 16 residues. The CDR3 reads CASSPDDRVTYNEQFF. The CDR3 DNA is TGTGCCAGCTCACCGGACGACAGGGTTACGTACAATGAGCAGTTCTTC.

V usage is TRBV9 and J usage is TRBJ1-1; no firm D call. Germline V gene data show CDR1 as SGDLS and CDR2 as YYNGEE. The V end lost 3 bases, the J end lost 1 base, and 19 bases lay between the germline ends. The CDR3 sequence is 17 residues long. Here the CDR3 DNA reads TGTGCCAGCAGCGCCCCGGGAGATATACGGAAGAACACTGAAGCTTTCTTT. Protein: CASSAPGDIRKNTEAFF.

The chain joins TRBV10-3 to TRBJ2-3; 7 bases fit TRBD2. The CDR3 contains 14 residues. The germline gives CDR1 ENHRY, CDR2 SYGVKD. Trimming at V came to 10 bases and at J to 2 bases, leaving 9 bases not matched to a gene. In nucleotides, the CDR3 is TGTGCCACCAACCCCCGGGACTACACAGATACGCAGTATTTT. As protein: CATNPRDYTDTQYF.

In this sample, this clone turned up once. The V and J genes are TRBV15 and TRBJ1-2; a weak D match, TRBD1 (5 bases). V dropped 3 bases and J dropped 6 bases, with 14 bases sitting between them. The germline V gene has CDR1 LNHNV and CDR2 YYDKDF (reference sequence). The CDR3 is 14 amino acids. The CDR3 spells CATSRGDVVDGYTF. The CDR3 DNA sequence: TGTGCCACCAGCAGGGGGGATGTTGTCGATGGCTACACCTTC.

CDR3 region: CASREFANTGELFF. CDR3 nucleotide sequence: TGTGCCAGCAGGGAGTTCGCGAACACCGGGGAGCTGTTTTTT. The chain is built from TRBV28 and TRBJ2-2; D gene ambiguous. From germline, CDR1 is MDHEN and CDR2 SYDVKM. The CDR3 extends over 14 amino acids. V lost 6 bases to trimming and J lost 0 bases, with 8 bases between them. The full variable domain, completed using reference TRBV28 and TRBJ2-2, is DVKVTQSSRYLVKRTGEKVFLECVQDMDHENMFWYRQDPGLGLRLIYFSYDVKMKEKGDIPEGYSVSREKKERFSLILESASTNQTSMYLCASREFANTGELFFGEGSRLTVL.

V usage is TRBV10-1 and J usage is TRBJ2-6, with D unclear. V was pared by 0 bases and J by 5 bases, with 5 bases between. Germline V gene sequence: CDR1 WNHNN, CDR2 SYGVQD (reference sequence). The CDR3 is 14 amino acids. The DNA for the CDR3 is TGCGCCAGCAGTGAGTCGGCCAGGGCCAACGTCCTGACTTTC. This translates into CASSESARANVLTF.

This chain connects TRBV9 to TRBJ2-2, with 14 bases matching TRBD2. This CDR3 is 19 amino acids long. V dropped 0 bases and J dropped 6; count of bases not matched to a gene: 10. Germline assignment: CDR1 SGDLS and CDR2 YYNGEE. In DNA form, the CDR3 reads TGTGCCAGCAGCGTAGATGAGGTGGGACTAGCGGGAGTTGCCGGGGAGCTGTTTTTT. This gives the protein CASSVDEVGLAGVAGELFF.